The 10 T cell receptor beta chains below were found in one sample sequenced in a study of tumor and adjacent non-tumor tissue in lung cancer. This sample's RNA came from whole unsorted tissue. This non-tumor lung sample came from over 3 cm beyond the tumor edge. TCRbeta libraries were built with three rounds of nested PCR, modified from ARM-PCR. TCRdb passed the multiplex PCR reads through MiXCR, listing each CDR3 protein once. The repertoire has 60,000 to 70,000 distinct CDR3 sequences, around 76% of them found once; the top ten carry under 55%. The material sequenced was distant non-tumor lung tissue. Receptor source: a man aged 55 to 70 with non-small cell lung cancer.

On this clonotype itself: No conserved phenylalanine or tryptophan ends this CDR3, so it is likely a read error. The J gene is TRBJ1-2, the V gene TRBV29-1; D is unresolved. The CDR3 is 11 residues long. The germline V gene encodes CDR1 SQVTM and CDR2 ANQGSEA. Trimming cost V 5 bases and J 3 bases, with 7 bases left between them. The CDR3 loop is CSVPVYYGYTS. The CDR3 nucleotides read TGCAGCGTTCCGGTGTACTATGGCTACACCTCC.

Of note for this clonotype: Mismatch with germline at one junction end may stem from a read error. The chain combines TRBV5-1 with TRBJ2-1; 11 nucleotides match TRBD1. From germline, CDR1 is SGHRS and CDR2 YFSETQ. The CDR3 spans 15 residues. The CDR3 region is CARSPGTGGKDEQFF. The CDR3 DNA reads as TGCGCCCGCAGCCCGGGGACAGGGGGGAAAGATGAGCAGTTCTTC.

This clonotype occurred many times. CDR3 nucleotide sequence: TGTGCCAGCAGTTTTGGGGGAGATGGCTACACCTTC. Protein product: CASSFGGDGYTF. The rearrangement links TRBV28 to TRBJ1-2; D may be TRBD1 (5 bases). V lost 3 bases and J 6 bases, leaving 8 bases between the germline ends. There are 12 residues in the CDR3. Germline V gene sequence: CDR1 MDHEN, CDR2 SYDVKM.

In this sample, this clonotype turned up once. As the CDR3 is not closed by the conserved phenylalanine or tryptophan, this likely results from a read error. The V and J genes are TRBV20-1 and TRBJ1-5; D not resolved. This CDR3 region has 14 residues. Germline V lookup: CDR1 DFQATT, CDR2 SNEGSKA (reference sequence). CDR3 nucleotides: TGCAGTGGTGGACCGGGGATTCGCAATCAGTCCCAGCATTAT. Translated: CSGGPGIRNQSQHY.

With regard to this clonotype: One end of the junction does not line up with germline, which may come from a read error. The rearrangement links TRBV4-2 to TRBJ2-6; 8 bases are shared with TRBD1. Looked up from germline, CDR1 is LGHNA and CDR2 is YNFKEQ. The CDR3 is made up of 19 amino acids. CDR3 loop: CASSQESWRQGSGANVMIF. The CDR3 nucleotides are TGTGCCAGCAGCCAAGAAAGTTGGAGACAGGGGTCTGGGGCCAACGTCATGATTTTC.

Comments on this clonotype: A clone one base away is much larger, so this may be a read error. This chain links TRBV11-2 with TRBJ1-4, with 7 bases matching TRBD1. Looked up from germline, CDR1 is SGHAT and CDR2 is FQNNGV. There are 14 residues in the CDR3. CDR3 in amino acids: CPSSLGQANEKLFF. The CDR3 region has the DNA TGTCCCAGCAGTCTTGGACAGGCGAATGAAAAACTGTTTTTT. The whole variable domain, remainder taken from reference TRBV11-2 and TRBJ1-4, is EAGVAQSPRYKIIEKRQSVAFWCNPISGHATLYWYQQILGQGPKLLIQFQNNGVVDDSQLPKDRFSAERLKGVDSTLKIQPAKLEDSAVYLCPSSLGQANEKLFFGSGTQLSVL.

A word on this clonotype: The junction does not match germline at one end; this may be a read error. The chain has TRBV6-1 and TRBJ1-6; weak D call: TRBD1 (5 bases). The CDR3 loop spans 11 amino acids. Germline CDR1 is MNHNS and CDR2 is SASEGT. Written as DNA, the CDR3 is TGTGCCTGCAGTGCGGGGGTACCCATCCACTTT. Its translation: CACSAGVPIHF.

Details on this clonotype: As the CDR3 is not closed by the conserved phenylalanine or tryptophan, this likely results from a read error. The genes are TRBV29-1 and TRBJ2-1, with unresolved D. Germline lookup yields CDR1 SQVTM and CDR2 ANQGSEA. The CDR3 length is 13 residues. Here the CDR3 DNA reads TGCAGCGGAACCGGGTTGTCCTACAATGGGCAGTTCCTC. Protein product: CSGTGLSYNGQFL.

On this clonotype: The conserved phenylalanine or tryptophan is not found at the CDR3 terminus, so this likely reflects a read error. The chain joins TRBV4-1 to TRBJ2-1; 8 nucleotides match TRBD1. This CDR3 comprises 14 residues. Germline V gene sequence: CDR1 MGHRA, CDR2 YSYEKL. After removal of 4 bases from V and 6 bases from J, the junction contained 5 bases not matched to a gene. Here the CDR3 DNA reads TGCGCCAGCAGCCCCCGAGACAGGGGCAATGAGCAGTTCTAC. It specifies CASSPRDRGNEQFY.

Points on this clonotype: The junction does not match germline at one end; this may be a read error. This chain uses TRBV29-1 with TRBJ1-3; no clear D. From germline, CDR1 is SQVTM and CDR2 ANQGSEA. The CDR3 spans 14 residues. The CDR3: CSVTVVASGNIIYF. CDR3 DNA sequence: TGTAGCGTTACCGTTGTAGCCTCTGGTAACATCATATATTTT.